This T cell receptor (beta chain) was observed in a study of blood T cell repertoires in COVID-19. In its sample, this clone was seen once. V trimming: 0 bases; J trimming: 3 bases; junction bases outside the gene matches: 3. Germline values: CDR1 SGDLS, CDR2 YYNGEE. The CDR3 is 14 residues long. In the original analysis: Estimates of nucleated cell counts were drawn from the amplification of reference gene primers. Here immunoSEQ multiplex PCR was the method, and the copy in TCRdb shows in-frame clones only, minus some. V, J and clone size derive from that table, while D and trimming were established from the DNA sequence. The profile covers 350,000 or so clones, with over 70% appearing a single time and 2.5% to 3.5% taken by the ten largest.

The V and J genes are TRBV9 and TRBJ2-7; TRBD1 aligns across 7 bases. Sequences were obtained from peripheral blood. The sequence derives from a man aged 25 to 40 with active or convalescent COVID-19. CDR3 DNA: TGTGCCAGCAGCGTAGGGGACAGTAACTACGAGCAGTACTTC. The encoded protein is CASSVGDSNYEQYF.